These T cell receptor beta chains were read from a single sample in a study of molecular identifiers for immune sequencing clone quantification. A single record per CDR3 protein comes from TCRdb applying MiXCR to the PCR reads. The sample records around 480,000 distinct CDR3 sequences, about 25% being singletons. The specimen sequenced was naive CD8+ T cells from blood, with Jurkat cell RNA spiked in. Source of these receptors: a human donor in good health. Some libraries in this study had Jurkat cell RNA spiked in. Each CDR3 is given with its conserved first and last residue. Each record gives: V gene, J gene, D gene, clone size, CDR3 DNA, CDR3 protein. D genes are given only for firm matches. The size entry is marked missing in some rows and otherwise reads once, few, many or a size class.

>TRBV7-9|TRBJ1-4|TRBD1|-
TGTGCCAGCAGCCCGAGGACAGGGATCGGTGAAAAACTGTTTTTT
CASSPRTGIGEKLFF
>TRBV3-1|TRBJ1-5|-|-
TGTGCCAGCAGCCAAGACGGTACTAGCAATCAGCCCCAGCATTTT
CASSQDGTSNQPQHF
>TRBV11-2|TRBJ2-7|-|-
TGTGCCAGCAGCTCCAACCGGGACCCGATCAGCTCCTACGAGCAGTACTTC
CASSSNRDPISSYEQYF
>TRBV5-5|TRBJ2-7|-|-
TGTGCCAGCAGCTTGATGGAGGGTCTCTACGAGCAGTACTTC
CASSLMEGLYEQYF
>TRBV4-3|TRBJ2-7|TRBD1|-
TGCGCCAGCAGCCAAATCCTTTACGGGACAGGGCTCTCCTACGAGCACTACTTC
CASSQILYGTGLSYEHYF
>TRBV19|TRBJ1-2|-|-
TGTGCCAGTAGCGGGGGCACAAGCTATGGCTACACCTTC
CASSGGTSYGYTF
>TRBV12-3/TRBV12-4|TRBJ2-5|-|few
TGTGCCAGCAGTTTGGTAGGGAGCGGAGAAGAGACCCAGTACTTC
CASSLVGSGEETQYF
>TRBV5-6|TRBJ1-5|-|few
TGTGCCAGCAGCGCCAACAGGGATCGATGGAATCAGCCCCAGCATTTT
CASSANRDRWNQPQHF
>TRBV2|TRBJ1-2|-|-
TGTGCCAGCAGTGGTGATCCGTCGGACGGGCTCTATGGCTACACCTTC
CASSGDPSDGLYGYTF
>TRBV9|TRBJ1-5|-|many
TGTGCCAGCAGCGCCGAGGGGCGCAGCGATCAGCCCCAGCATTTT
CASSAEGRSDQPQHF
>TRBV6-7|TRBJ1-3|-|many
TGTGCCAGCAGTTACGATCCCTCTGGAAACACCATATATTTT
CASSYDPSGNTIYF
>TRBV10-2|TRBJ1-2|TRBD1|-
TGCGCCAGCAGCCTAGGACAGGATGAACATGGCTACACCTTC
CASSLGQDEHGYTF
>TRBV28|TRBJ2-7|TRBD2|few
TGTGCCAGCACTCCTAGCGGGAGTTGGGAGCAGTACTTC
CASTPSGSWEQYF
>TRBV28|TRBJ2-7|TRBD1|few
TGTGCCAGCAGTTTCGGGGACAGTAACTACGAGCAGTACTTC
CASSFGDSNYEQYF
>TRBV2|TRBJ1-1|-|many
TGTGCCAGCAGTGAAGGTTTGAACACTGAAGCTTTCTTT
CASSEGLNTEAFF
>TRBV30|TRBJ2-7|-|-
TGTGCCTGGGATCAGGGGTACGAGCAGTACTTC
CAWDQGYEQYF
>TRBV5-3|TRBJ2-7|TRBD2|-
TGTGCCAGCAGCGGGTCTGCGGGAGGGCCGGCCTACGAGCAGTACTTC
CASSGSAGGPAYEQYF
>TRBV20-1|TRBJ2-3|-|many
TGCAGTGCTCGAGACTATATTTCCGATACGCAGTATTTT
CSARDYISDTQYF
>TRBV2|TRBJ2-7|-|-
TGTGCCAGCAGTGAAGGGGCGGGGACCACCTACGAGCAGTACTTC
CASSEGAGTTYEQYF
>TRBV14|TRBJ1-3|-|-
TGTGCCAGCAGCCAAGCTCACTTCGGAAACCCCATATATTTT
CASSQAHFGNPIYF
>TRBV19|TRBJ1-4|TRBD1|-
TGTGCCAGTAAGGACAGGGACACAACTAATGAAAAACTGTTTTTT
CASKDRDTTNEKLFF
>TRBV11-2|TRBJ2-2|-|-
TGTGCCAGCATCCCAAATTGGTGTGGAGGGAACACCGGGGAGCTGTTTTTT
CASIPNWCGGNTGELFF
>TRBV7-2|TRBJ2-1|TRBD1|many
TGTGCCAGCAGCGAGGACAGGGGGCTCTACAATGAGCAGTTCTTC
CASSEDRGLYNEQFF
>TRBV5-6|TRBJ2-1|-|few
TGTGCCAGCAGCTTGGCCGGGACGGTGCAGTTCTTC
CASSLAGTVQFF
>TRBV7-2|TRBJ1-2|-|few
TGTGCCAGCAGCCCCGGCCCGGCGGACTATGGCTACACCTTC
CASSPGPADYGYTF
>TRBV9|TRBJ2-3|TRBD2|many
TGTGCCAGCAGCGCCCATATTCTAGCGGGGCCTAGCGATACGCAGTATTTT
CASSAHILAGPSDTQYF
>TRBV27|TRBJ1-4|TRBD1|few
TGTGCCAGCAGTTTATCGACAGGGTTTCGAGAAAAACTGTTTTTT
CASSLSTGFREKLFF
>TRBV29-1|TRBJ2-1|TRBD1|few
TGCAGCGTTGAAGAACCGGGACAGAAAACAATCTACAATGAGCAGTTCTTC
CSVEEPGQKTIYNEQFF
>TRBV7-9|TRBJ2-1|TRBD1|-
TGTGCCAGCAGCCCACTGACAGGGACCTACAATGAGCAGTTCTTC
CASSPLTGTYNEQFF
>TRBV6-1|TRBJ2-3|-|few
TGTGCCAGCAGTCTACAGGCGGGGTTCGCTAGTTGGGATACGCAGTATTTT
CASSLQAGFASWDTQYF
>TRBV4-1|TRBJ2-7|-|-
TGCGCCAGCAGCCAGTCGCCGCGCTCCTACGAGCAGTACTTC
CASSQSPRSYEQYF
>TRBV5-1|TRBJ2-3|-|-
TGCGCCAGCAGCCGAATTCCTCAAAGACTAGTCCGTACAGATACGCAGTATTTT
CASSRIPQRLVRTDTQYF
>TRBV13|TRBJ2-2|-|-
TGTGCCAGCACAGCCACCGGGGAGCTGTTTTTT
CASTATGELFF
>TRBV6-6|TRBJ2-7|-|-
TGTGCCAGCAATCGGGCCCTAGGGTTCGACTACGAGCAGTACTTC
CASNRALGFDYEQYF
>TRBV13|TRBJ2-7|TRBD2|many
TGTGCCAGCAGCTCGGGACTAGCGGGGTCGTACGAGCAGTACTTC
CASSSGLAGSYEQYF
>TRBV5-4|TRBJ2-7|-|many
TGTGCCAGCAGCTTGGTCGGCGGTTCCTACGAGCAGTACTTC
CASSLVGGSYEQYF
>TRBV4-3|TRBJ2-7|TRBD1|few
TGCGCCAGCAGCAAGTCCGGGACAGGCCCCTACGAGCAGTACTTC
CASSKSGTGPYEQYF
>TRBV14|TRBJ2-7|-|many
TGTGCCAGCAGCCTATCGGGGGTTGTTTACGAGCAGTACTTC
CASSLSGVVYEQYF
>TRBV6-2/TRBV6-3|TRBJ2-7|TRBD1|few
TGTGCCAGCAGGAGTAACCGACAGGGGAACTACGAGCAGTACTTC
CASRSNRQGNYEQYF
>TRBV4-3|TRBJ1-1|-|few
TGCGCCAGCAGCCAAGAGGTGAAAACAGGGCTCAAAATGAACACTGAAGCTTTCTTT
CASSQEVKTGLKMNTEAFF